The source of this T cell receptor beta chain is a study of blood T cell repertoires in COVID-19. As for the study in general: The United States, Italy and Spain provided the acute and convalescent COVID-19 samples. PBMCs, B-cell-depleted T cells, or T cells were the source of the cDNA or gDNA that made up the material.

Source study methods: Reference gene primer amplification gave nucleated cell count estimates. Measured with immunoSEQ multiplex PCR; TCRdb has only the in-frame clones, and not every one. V, J and clone size derive from that table, while D and trimming were established from the DNA sequence. The table shows roughly 140,000 clones, with over 70% occurring only once. This CDR3 is built from 16 residues. The J segment lost 5 bases and the V segment lost 0 bases, leaving 5 bases of the junction unmatched. Germline V gene data show CDR1 as ENHRY and CDR2 as SYGVKD. This rearrangement joins TRBV10-3 to TRBJ2-1, with 9 bases that match TRBD2. The clonotype was recovered from a woman aged 55 to 70 with acute or convalescent COVID-19. Sequenced material: peripheral blood. The CDR3 DNA sequence: TGTGCCATCAGTGAGTCTGGGGTAGCGGGAGACAATGAGCAGTTCTTC. Its protein product is CAISESGVAGDNEQFF.